This T cell receptor beta chain was captured by sequencing in a study of blood T cell repertoires in COVID-19. Study context: The United States, Italy and Spain were the sources of the acute and convalescent COVID-19 samples. T cells, B-cell-depleted T cells, or PBMCs supplied cDNA or gDNA.

Original handling: Amplifying reference gene primers gave estimates of nucleated cell counts. Clones were sequenced by immunoSEQ multiplex PCR, and TCRdb holds only the in-frame ones, with some missing. That table supplies the V and J calls and clone size; D and trimming were determined from the DNA. The sample includes 60,000 to 70,000 clones, 85% of them seen just once. V lost 3 bases and J 3 bases, leaving 22 bases between the germline ends. The CDR3 has 18 residues. The V gene's germline CDR1 is MRHNA and CDR2 SNTAGT. The sample comprised peripheral blood. This receptor was taken from a man aged 50 or older with acute or convalescent COVID-19. The chain links TRBV6-4 to TRBJ2-3; possibly TRBD2 for D (7 bases). The chain's CDR3 is CASSDCGGHVRVTDTQYF. Written as DNA, the CDR3 is TGTGCCAGCAGTGATTGCGGGGGACATGTTCGGGTTACAGATACGCAGTATTTT.